The present TCR beta chain was sequenced within a study of blood T cell repertoires in COVID-19. The overall study: The cDNA or gDNA used as material had been derived from T cells, B-cell-depleted T cells, or PBMCs.

The V gene end was trimmed by 3 bases and the J gene end by 4 bases; junction bases not matched to a gene: 4. The CDR3 spans 15 residues. Per germline, CDR1 LGHDT and CDR2 YNNKEL (reference sequence). Per the study methods: Cell counts per sample came from amplifying reference gene primers. Profiled with immunoSEQ multiplex PCR; TCRdb holds only in-frame clones, not every one. That table furnishes V, J and clone size, whereas the DNA furnished D and trimming. The repertoire consists of approximately 270,000 clones, with around 86% occurring once and the leading ten covering roughly 8.5%. This receptor was obtained from a man aged 35 to 55 with active or convalescent COVID-19. V usage is TRBV3-1 (or the pseudogene TRBV3-2) and J usage is TRBJ1-5, with 9 bases identical to TRBD1. Material for sequencing was peripheral blood. The CDR3 DNA reads TGTGCCAGCAGCCAGGGACAGGGCCCTAATCAGCCCCAGCATTTT. It encodes CASSQGQGPNQPQHF.